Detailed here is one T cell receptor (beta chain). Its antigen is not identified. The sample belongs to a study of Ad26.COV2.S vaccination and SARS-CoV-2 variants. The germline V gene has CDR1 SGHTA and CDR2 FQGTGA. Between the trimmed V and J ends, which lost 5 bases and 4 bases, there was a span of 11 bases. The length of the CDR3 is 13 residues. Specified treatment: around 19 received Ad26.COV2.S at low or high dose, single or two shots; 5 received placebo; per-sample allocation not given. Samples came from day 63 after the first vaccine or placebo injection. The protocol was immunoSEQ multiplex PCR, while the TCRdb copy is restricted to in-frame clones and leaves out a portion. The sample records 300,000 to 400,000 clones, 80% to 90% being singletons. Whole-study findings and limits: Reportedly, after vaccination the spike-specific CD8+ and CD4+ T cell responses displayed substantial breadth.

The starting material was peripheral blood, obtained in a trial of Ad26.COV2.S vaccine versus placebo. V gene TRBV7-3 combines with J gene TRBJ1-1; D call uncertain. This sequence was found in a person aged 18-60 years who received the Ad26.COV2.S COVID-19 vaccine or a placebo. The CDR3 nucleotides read TGTGCCAGCAGCGCCTATAGAGGCACTGAAGCTTTCTTT. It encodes CASSAYRGTEAFF.